This paragraph reports one T cell receptor (beta chain). The antigen is unknown. The data originate from a study of cytomegalovirus exposure and HLA in healthy donors. Findings and caveats of the study: Common viral pathogens seemed, in a later analysis, to connect with several of the most significant clusters. Diagnosis of cytomegalovirus status made by the classifier reportedly showed high specificity and sensitivity. In a later analysis, 15,000 to 20,000 TCR beta sequences were associated with HLA alleles at 0.05 false discovery rate.

In the PCR, 60 Vbeta and 13 Jbeta primers were used. Sequencing used immunoSEQ multiplex PCR; TCRdb keeps in-frame clones, though not all of them. The sample has 150,000 to 200,000 clones; 80% to 85% are singletons. The germline CDR1 and CDR2 sequences are PRHDT and FYEKMQ (reference sequence). Trimming removed 2 bases at V and 1 base at J, with 11 bases between. The CDR3 is 15 residues long. The sequence was collected from a man over 45 in good health and CMV-seropositive. The V and J genes are TRBV13 and TRBJ1-1; no firm D call. The sequenced sample consisted of PBMCs. The CDR3 region is CASSLLLVKNTEAFF. CDR3 sequence (DNA): TGTGCCAGCAGCTTATTGCTAGTCAAGAACACTGAAGCTTTCTTT.